The entry that follows covers one TCR beta chain sequence. The source of the sample is a study of blood T cell repertoires in COVID-19. The repertoire was sequenced with immunoSEQ multiplex PCR; TCRdb's copy has only in-frame clones and lacks some. The sample includes 130,000 or so clones, roughly 80% of them seen just once. The CDR3 is 16 residues long. The chain links TRBV21-1 to TRBJ1-2. TRBV21-1 constitutes a pseudogene. This sequence was found in a woman of 80 years or more with acute or convalescent COVID-19. Sequencing used peripheral blood. CDR3 DNA: TGTGCCAGCAGCAAAGGCCCGTCACCGGGTTTCTATGGCTACACCTTC. Translated, it gives CASSKGPSPGFYGYTF.